This T cell receptor beta chain was sequenced in a study of technical replicates of blood from several donors. Per the germline V gene, CDR1 is SGHTA and CDR2 is FQGNSA. J was trimmed by 7 bases and V by 5 bases; bases with no gene match: 2. The CDR3 extends over 13 amino acids. TCRdb's copy holds only in-frame clones and misses some; the assay was immunoSEQ multiplex PCR. The table shows some 31,000 clones, with around nine tenths occurring only once. This TCR came from a human donor in good health. Some clones in this sample may be carry-over from other donors' samples. The genes are TRBV7-2 and TRBJ1-6; 7 nucleotides align to TRBD1. The sample was PBMCs. CDR3 protein: CASSPGQNSPLHF. The DNA for the CDR3 is TGTGCCAGCAGCCCGGGACAGAATTCACCCCTCCACTTT.